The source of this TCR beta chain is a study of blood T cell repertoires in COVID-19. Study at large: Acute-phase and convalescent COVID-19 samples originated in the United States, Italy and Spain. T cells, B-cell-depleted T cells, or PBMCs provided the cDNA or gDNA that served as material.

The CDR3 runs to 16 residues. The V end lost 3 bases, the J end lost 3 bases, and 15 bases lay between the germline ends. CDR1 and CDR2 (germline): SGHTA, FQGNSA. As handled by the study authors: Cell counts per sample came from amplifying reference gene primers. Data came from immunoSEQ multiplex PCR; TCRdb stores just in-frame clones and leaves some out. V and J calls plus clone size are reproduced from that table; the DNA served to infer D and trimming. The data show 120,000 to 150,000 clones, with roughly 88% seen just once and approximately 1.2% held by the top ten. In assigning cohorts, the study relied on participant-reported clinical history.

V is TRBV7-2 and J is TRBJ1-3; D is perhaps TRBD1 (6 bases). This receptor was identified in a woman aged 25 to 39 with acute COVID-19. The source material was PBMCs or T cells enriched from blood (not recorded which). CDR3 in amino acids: CASSFSTGTGGNTIYF. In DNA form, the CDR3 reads TGTGCCAGCAGCTTTAGTACAGGGACGGGTGGAAACACCATATATTTT.